This T cell receptor beta chain originates from a study of blood T cell repertoires in COVID-19. Across the study: Donors in the United States, Italy and Spain gave samples during acute or convalescent COVID-19.

Sequencing used immunoSEQ multiplex PCR; TCRdb keeps in-frame clones, though not all of them. Of approximately 230,000 clones in the sample, roughly 89% are singletons; the top ten hold 2.2%. CDR3 length: 18 residues. Germline V CDR1 and CDR2: MNHNS, SASEGT. V lost 2 bases, J lost 7 bases, and 21 bases lay in between. The chain joins TRBV6-1 to TRBJ1-6; a weak D match, TRBD1 (6 bases). Input material: peripheral blood. The sequence was collected from a man aged 30 to 45 who had recovered from COVID-19. The CDR3 is CASSERGTIYPSNSPLHF. CDR3 nucleotide sequence: TGTGCCAGCAGTGAAAGGGGGACGATTTACCCTTCGAATTCACCCCTCCACTTT.